The T cell receptor beta chain described here comes from a study of T cell repertoires in cytomegalovirus infection. The length of the CDR3 is 16 residues. Germline V gives CDR1 LNHDA, CDR2 SQIVND (reference sequence). Trimming removed 4 bases from V and 5 bases from J, with 18 bases in between. Each CDR3 protein is one row after TCRdb ran MiXCR on the reads. The sample has some 700,000 distinct CDR3 sequences, 35% to 45% seen once. This receptor was obtained from a human donor in good health (CMV status not recorded). Some clones in this sample may be carry-over from other donors' samples. What was sequenced was PBMCs. The chain combines TRBV19 with TRBJ1-5, with D perhaps TRBD1 (6 bases). For the CDR3, the DNA is TGTGCCAGTAGTAGCTTATGGACAGAGCGAGATCAGCCCCAGCATTTT. Its protein product is CASSSLWTERDQPQHF.